The 5 T cell receptor beta chains below come from one sample, sequenced in a study of cytomegalovirus exposure and HLA in healthy donors. TCRdb's table, derived via immunoSEQ multiplex PCR, lists solely in-frame clones and lacks some. The sample lists about 160,000 clones, roughly 89% occurring once. Input material: PBMCs. The receptors were sampled from a man between 18 and 29 years old in good health and CMV-seropositive.

V gene TRBV30 combines with J gene TRBJ1-5, with 7 positions matching TRBD1. V shed 4 bases and J 2 bases; nucleotides not matched to a gene: 2. Germline V gives CDR1 GTSNPN, CDR2 SVGIG (reference sequence). This CDR3 region has 13 residues. The DNA of the CDR3 is TGTGCCTGGAATCAGGGGGGCAATCAGCCCCAGCATTTT. This sequence encodes CAWNQGGNQPQHF.

V usage is TRBV7-8 and J usage is TRBJ2-7; 7 bases align to TRBD2. V trimming: 5 bases; J trimming: 2 bases; junction bases outside the gene matches: 9. CDR3 length: 15 amino acids. The germline gives CDR1 SGHVS, CDR2 FQNEAQ. As DNA, the CDR3 is TGTGCCAGCAGCGAAGGGGCTAGCGGACCCTACGAGCAGTACTTC. Amino acid sequence: CASSEGASGPYEQYF.

Worth noting for this clone: Given the absence of the conserved phenylalanine or tryptophan at the CDR3 end, a read error is likely. No DNA is shown, since the ends of the CDR3 on it are uncertain; the CDR3 is the one TCRdb lists. The chain employs TRBV29-1 and TRBJ2-4; TRBD2 reflects the table's D call only, with no check against the DNA. The CDR3 spans 10 amino acids, including both terminal residues. The germline gives CDR1 SQVTM, CDR2 ANQGSEA. The CDR3 sequence: CSVAFGLIPS.

The rearrangement uses TRBV5-1 and TRBJ2-3, with 11 positions matching TRBD2. J lost 4 bases, V lost 4 bases, and 8 bases had no gene match. Germline assignment: CDR1 SGHRS and CDR2 YFSETQ. CDR3 length equals 16 residues. The CDR3 spells CASSTGTSGGADTQYF. The CDR3 coding sequence is TGCGCCAGCAGCACAGGGACTAGCGGAGGGGCAGATACGCAGTATTTT.

The DNA for the CDR3 is TGTGCCAGCACAGTCCCTAGCGGCTTCTCCTACAATGAGCAGTTCTTC. Translated: CASTVPSGFSYNEQFF. This chain links TRBV9 with TRBJ2-1, with 7 bases fitting TRBD2. CDR1 and CDR2 from the germline V gene are SGDLS and YYNGEE. The CDR3 totals 16 residues. With 6 bases clipped from V and 0 bases from J, the junction kept 9 bases outside the gene matches.